This T cell receptor beta chain was sequenced during a study of human T cells and chemical hapten exposure. Across the study: Patches that contained 0.01% DPC were applied to the upper back and read at 6 days.

V lost 2 bases, J lost 4 bases, and 8 bases lay in between. The CDR3 contains 13 residues. The germline gives CDR1 SEHNR, CDR2 FQNEAQ (reference sequence). From the RACE reads, TCRdb called clonotypes with MiXCR, one entry per CDR3 protein. The sample comprises 90,000 to 120,000 distinct CDR3 sequences, 9.5% to 11% of which are singletons, and under 4.5% rests with the top ten. Time point specified: patch test 1, 2 weeks after DPC sensitization. Treatment specified: therapeutic diphenylcyclopropenone sensitization with weekly scalp DPC. The chain joins TRBV7-9 to TRBJ2-5, with D hard to call. The sequences come from whole blood, collected in connection with sensitization to the hapten diphenylcyclopropenone (DPC). This sequence was found in a woman aged 40 to 50 with alopecia areata. Some clones in this sample may be carry-over from other donors' samples. CDR3 coding DNA: TGTGCCAGCAGCTTACGCCCAGTAGAGACCCAGTACTTC. Translating it yields CASSLRPVETQYF.